The rows below give T cell receptor beta chains drawn from one sample of a study of CD8 T cells in ankylosing spondylitis. From the 5' RACE reads, TCRdb called clonotypes with MiXCR, one entry per CDR3 protein. The sample records 150,000 to 200,000 distinct CDR3 sequences, 15% to 20% being singletons. Sequenced sample: blood, either unsorted or a sorted T cell fraction (not recorded which). Receptors were obtained from a male donor aged 5 to 29 with ankylosing spondylitis or in good health (not recorded which). Both conserved end residues are part of each CDR3. The order of the fields is D gene, clone size, V gene, J gene, CDR3 length, CDR3 protein, CDR3 DNA. A D gene is named only where the DNA matches it firmly. The size of a clone is reported for some rows only, either as once, few or many, or as a class for expanded clones.

D gene: TRBD2; clone size: few; V gene: TRBV2; J gene: TRBJ2-7; CDR3 length: 16; CDR3 protein: CASSERGGPLTYEQYF; CDR3 DNA: TGTGCCAGCAGTGAGAGGGGAGGGCCTCTAACCTACGAGCAGTACTTC
D gene: NA; clone size: many; V gene: TRBV20-1; J gene: TRBJ2-3; CDR3 length: 14; CDR3 protein: CSASVSSGTDTQYF; CDR3 DNA: TGCAGTGCTAGCGTTTCTAGCGGCACAGATACGCAGTATTTT
D gene: NA; clone size: many; V gene: TRBV4-3; J gene: TRBJ2-7; CDR3 length: 15; CDR3 protein: CASSQAHVSSYEQYF; CDR3 DNA: TGCGCCAGCAGCCAAGCTCACGTATCCTCCTACGAGCAGTACTTC
D gene: TRBD1; clone size: many; V gene: TRBV5-1; J gene: TRBJ2-7; CDR3 length: 14; CDR3 protein: CASSSTGETYEQYF; CDR3 DNA: TGCGCCAGCAGTTCAACAGGGGAAACCTACGAGCAGTACTTC
D gene: NA; clone size: many; V gene: TRBV15; J gene: TRBJ2-3; CDR3 length: 15; CDR3 protein: CATSREGGTTDTQYF; CDR3 DNA: TGTGCCACCAGCAGAGAAGGGGGAACCACAGATACGCAGTATTTT
D gene: NA; clone size: NA; V gene: TRBV10-3; J gene: TRBJ2-1; CDR3 length: 17; CDR3 protein: CAISEGAKYEAGDEQFF; CDR3 DNA: TGTGCCATCAGTGAGGGGGCGAAGTATGAGGCCGGGGATGAGCAGTTCTTC
D gene: NA; clone size: many; V gene: TRBV20-1; J gene: TRBJ2-1; CDR3 length: 15; CDR3 protein: CSAQDLSASIHEQFF; CDR3 DNA: TGCAGTGCCCAAGATTTAAGTGCGTCAATCCATGAGCAGTTCTTC
D gene: TRBD1; clone size: many; V gene: TRBV12-3/TRBV12-4; J gene: TRBJ1-2; CDR3 length: 14; CDR3 protein: CASSFTWTGDGYTF; CDR3 DNA: TGTGCCAGCAGTTTCACGTGGACAGGGGATGGCTACACCTTC
D gene: TRBD2; clone size: many; V gene: TRBV12-3/TRBV12-4; J gene: TRBJ2-5; CDR3 length: 17; CDR3 protein: CASSQGLAGGGEETQYF; CDR3 DNA: TGTGCCAGCAGTCAAGGACTAGCGGGAGGCGGAGAAGAGACCCAGTACTTC
D gene: NA; clone size: many; V gene: TRBV5-1; J gene: TRBJ2-1; CDR3 length: 16; CDR3 protein: CASSQFLSSSYNEQFF; CDR3 DNA: TGCGCCAGCAGCCAGTTCCTTTCCAGCTCCTACAATGAGCAGTTCTTC
D gene: TRBD2; clone size: many; V gene: TRBV7-7; J gene: TRBJ2-3; CDR3 length: 16; CDR3 protein: CASSKRLAASTDTQYF; CDR3 DNA: TGTGCCAGCAGCAAGAGACTAGCGGCTAGCACAGATACGCAGTATTTT
D gene: NA; clone size: many; V gene: TRBV15; J gene: TRBJ2-5; CDR3 length: 16; CDR3 protein: CATSREGWGTQETQYF; CDR3 DNA: TGTGCCACCAGCAGAGAAGGATGGGGGACCCAAGAGACCCAGTACTTC
D gene: TRBD2; clone size: NA; V gene: TRBV5-1; J gene: TRBJ2-3; CDR3 length: 14; CDR3 protein: CASSFRDYTDTQYF; CDR3 DNA: TGCGCCAGCAGCTTCCGGGACTACACAGATACGCAGTATTTT
D gene: TRBD1; clone size: once; V gene: TRBV12-3/TRBV12-4; J gene: TRBJ2-3; CDR3 length: 15; CDR3 protein: CASSLRQGGGDTQYF; CDR3 DNA: TGTGCCAGCAGTTTGAGACAGGGGGGCGGCGATACGCAGTATTTT
D gene: TRBD2; clone size: NA; V gene: TRBV29-1; J gene: TRBJ2-3; CDR3 length: 19; CDR3 protein: CSVEERALIGGSVTDTQYF; CDR3 DNA: TGCAGCGTTGAAGAAAGGGCCCTAATCGGCGGGAGTGTAACAGATACGCAGTATTTT
D gene: TRBD2; clone size: NA; V gene: TRBV5-4; J gene: TRBJ2-5; CDR3 length: 16; CDR3 protein: CASSLPAGGRQETQYF; CDR3 DNA: TGTGCCAGCAGCTTGCCCGCGGGAGGGAGACAAGAGACCCAGTACTTC
D gene: NA; clone size: many; V gene: TRBV15; J gene: TRBJ1-2; CDR3 length: 15; CDR3 protein: CATSREPGVNYGYTF; CDR3 DNA: TGTGCCACCAGCAGGGAGCCCGGAGTTAACTATGGCTACACCTTC
D gene: NA; clone size: many; V gene: TRBV10-1; J gene: TRBJ2-5; CDR3 length: 15; CDR3 protein: CASSELRAPQETQYF; CDR3 DNA: TGCGCCAGCAGTGAGCTGAGGGCACCCCAAGAGACCCAGTACTTC
D gene: NA; clone size: many; V gene: TRBV2; J gene: TRBJ1-2; CDR3 length: 13; CDR3 protein: CASSVWGEDGYTF; CDR3 DNA: TGTGCCAGCAGTGTATGGGGGGAAGATGGCTACACCTTC
D gene: NA; clone size: many; V gene: TRBV4-1; J gene: TRBJ1-1; CDR3 length: 12; CDR3 protein: CASSQENTEAFF; CDR3 DNA: TGCGCCAGCAGCCAAGAGAACACTGAAGCTTTCTTT
D gene: NA; clone size: many; V gene: TRBV5-1; J gene: TRBJ1-1; CDR3 length: 15; CDR3 protein: CASRSIGARDTEAFF; CDR3 DNA: TGCGCCAGCAGATCCATCGGGGCGCGGGACACTGAAGCTTTCTTT
D gene: NA; clone size: many; V gene: TRBV6-5; J gene: TRBJ2-1; CDR3 length: 15; CDR3 protein: CASSYQQGQSDEQFF; CDR3 DNA: TGTGCCAGCAGTTACCAACAGGGTCAGAGCGATGAGCAGTTCTTC
D gene: NA; clone size: many; V gene: TRBV20-1; J gene: TRBJ1-4; CDR3 length: 14; CDR3 protein: CSARDPWSDEKLFF; CDR3 DNA: TGCAGTGCTAGAGATCCGTGGTCGGATGAAAAACTGTTTTTT
D gene: NA; clone size: many; V gene: TRBV20-1; J gene: TRBJ2-7; CDR3 length: 14; CDR3 protein: CSASHSRGKDEQYF; CDR3 DNA: TGCAGTGCTAGTCACTCCCGGGGGAAGGACGAGCAGTACTTC
D gene: NA; clone size: few; V gene: TRBV4-3; J gene: TRBJ2-1; CDR3 length: 16; CDR3 protein: CASSQELLLSYNEQFF; CDR3 DNA: TGCGCCAGCAGCCAAGAACTGCTGCTCTCCTACAATGAGCAGTTCTTC
D gene: TRBD2; clone size: NA; V gene: TRBV25-1; J gene: TRBJ2-3; CDR3 length: 15; CDR3 protein: CASSLAGGRTDTQYF; CDR3 DNA: TGTGCCAGCTCGTTAGCGGGAGGTAGAACAGATACGCAGTATTTT
D gene: NA; clone size: many; V gene: TRBV5-1; J gene: TRBJ2-5; CDR3 length: 13; CDR3 protein: CASSLTGEETQYF; CDR3 DNA: TGCGCCAGCAGCTTGACAGGAGAAGAGACCCAGTACTTC
D gene: NA; clone size: many; V gene: TRBV5-6; J gene: TRBJ2-3; CDR3 length: 13; CDR3 protein: CASSLAGTDTQYF; CDR3 DNA: TGTGCCAGCAGCTTGGCGGGCACAGATACGCAGTATTTT
D gene: TRBD2; clone size: NA; V gene: TRBV6-5; J gene: TRBJ2-3; CDR3 length: 16; CDR3 protein: CASSYDNALAGAEANF; CDR3 DNA: TGTGCCAGCAGTTACGATAACGCACTAGCGGGAGCCGAGGCAAATTTT
D gene: NA; clone size: many; V gene: TRBV29-1; J gene: TRBJ1-1; CDR3 length: 11; CDR3 protein: CSAQGNTEAFF; CDR3 DNA: TGCAGCGCTCAGGGAAACACTGAAGCTTTCTTT
D gene: NA; clone size: NA; V gene: TRBV20-1; J gene: TRBJ1-5; CDR3 length: 14; CDR3 protein: CSASDLRANQPQHF; CDR3 DNA: TGCAGTGCTAGTGACCTCAGGGCAAATCAGCCCCAGCATTTT
D gene: TRBD2; clone size: few; V gene: TRBV12-3/TRBV12-4; J gene: TRBJ2-1; CDR3 length: 15; CDR3 protein: CASGTLIAGIYEQFF; CDR3 DNA: TGTGCCAGCGGGACTTTAATAGCGGGAATCTATGAGCAGTTCTTC
D gene: TRBD2; clone size: many; V gene: TRBV3-1; J gene: TRBJ2-1; CDR3 length: 16; CDR3 protein: CASSPLLGRERNEQFF; CDR3 DNA: TGTGCCAGCAGCCCCCTTTTAGGGCGGGAGAGGAATGAGCAGTTCTTC
D gene: NA; clone size: many; V gene: TRBV7-8; J gene: TRBJ2-1; CDR3 length: 16; CDR3 protein: CASSLGGHSSYNEQFF; CDR3 DNA: TGTGCCAGCAGCTTAGGGGGGCATAGCTCCTACAATGAGCAGTTCTTC
D gene: TRBD2; clone size: few; V gene: TRBV29-1; J gene: TRBJ2-1; CDR3 length: 15; CDR3 protein: CSVVTSGSTYNEQFF; CDR3 DNA: TGCAGCGTTGTGACTAGCGGGAGCACCTACAATGAGCAGTTCTTC
D gene: NA; clone size: many; V gene: TRBV19; J gene: TRBJ1-1; CDR3 length: 14; CDR3 protein: CASSIDGGPTEAFF; CDR3 DNA: TGTGCCAGTAGTATAGATGGGGGGCCCACTGAAGCTTTCTTT
D gene: NA; clone size: many; V gene: TRBV10-2; J gene: TRBJ2-1; CDR3 length: 14; CDR3 protein: CASSELFEGNEQFF; CDR3 DNA: TGCGCCAGCAGTGAGTTATTTGAGGGCAATGAGCAGTTCTTC
D gene: NA; clone size: few; V gene: TRBV29-1; J gene: TRBJ2-1; CDR3 length: 11; CDR3 protein: CSVPKVHEQFF; CDR3 DNA: TGCAGCGTTCCCAAAGTGCATGAGCAGTTCTTC
D gene: NA; clone size: few; V gene: TRBV20-1; J gene: TRBJ2-3; CDR3 length: 14; CDR3 protein: CSAWGYLSTDTQYF; CDR3 DNA: TGCAGTGCTTGGGGCTACCTTAGCACAGATACGCAGTATTTT
D gene: NA; clone size: many; V gene: TRBV29-1; J gene: TRBJ2-3; CDR3 length: 13; CDR3 protein: CSVEGAGTDTQYF; CDR3 DNA: TGCAGCGTTGAAGGAGCCGGCACAGATACGCAGTATTTT